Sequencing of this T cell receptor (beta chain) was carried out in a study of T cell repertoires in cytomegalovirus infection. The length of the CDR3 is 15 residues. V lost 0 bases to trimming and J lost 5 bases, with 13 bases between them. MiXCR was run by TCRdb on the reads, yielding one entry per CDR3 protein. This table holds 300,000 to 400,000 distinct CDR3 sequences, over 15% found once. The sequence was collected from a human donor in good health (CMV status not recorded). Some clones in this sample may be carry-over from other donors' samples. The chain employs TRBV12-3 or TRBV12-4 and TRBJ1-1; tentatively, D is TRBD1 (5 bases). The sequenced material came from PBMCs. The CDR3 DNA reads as TGTGCCAGCAGTTTAGCAGGGATGGGGGGGACTGAAGCTTTCTTT. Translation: CASSLAGMGGTEAFF.